A single sample is the source of the 21 T cell receptor beta chains below, sequenced in a study of T cells of healthy individuals. MiXCR, run by TCRdb on the 5' RACE reads, gives a single entry per CDR3 protein. The table records 40,000 to 45,000 distinct CDR3 sequences, about 5% of them present only once. These receptor sequences come from a human donor in good health.

This clonotype has ten or more counts. The CDR3 loop is CASSLVGQNTEAFF. In DNA, the CDR3 is TGTGCCAGCAGTTTAGTCGGACAAAACACTGAAGCTTTCTTT. The chain couples TRBV27 to TRBJ1-1, with a tentative D call TRBD1 (5 bases). This CDR3 contains 14 residues. The V end was cut by 2 bases, the J end by 2 bases, with 9 bases between. Germline assignment: CDR1 MNHEY and CDR2 SMNVEV (reference sequence).

The chain links TRBV28 to TRBJ2-1; no clear D gene. Deletions cut 7 bases from V and 0 bases from J, with 16 bases between. Germline values: CDR1 MDHEN, CDR2 SYDVKM. The length of the CDR3 is 16 residues. CDR3 region: CASTLDGLSSYNEQFF. The CDR3, as DNA: TGTGCCAGCACTTTGGACGGCCTGAGCTCCTACAATGAGCAGTTCTTC.

This clonotype was seen at least ten times. CDR3 nucleotide sequence: TGTGCCAGCAGTTTAGATGCTGAGGGCCGAGCCTACGAGCAGTACTTC. Its protein product is CASSLDAEGRAYEQYF. V gene TRBV27 combines with J gene TRBJ2-7; possibly TRBD2 for D (5 bases). V lost 2 bases and J 2 bases, leaving 16 bases between the germline ends. Germline values: CDR1 MNHEY, CDR2 SMNVEV (reference sequence). CDR3 length: 16 residues.

This clonotype was counted at least ten times. The chain employs TRBV11-3 and TRBJ2-1; 10 positions agree with TRBD2. V lost 7 bases and J lost 6; bases outside the gene matches: 6. CDR1 is SGHNT and CDR2 is YENEEA in the germline V gene. CDR3 size: 14 residues. CDR3 sequence: CASKWLAGANEQFF. In DNA, the CDR3 is TGTGCCAGCAAGTGGCTAGCGGGAGCCAATGAGCAGTTCTTC.

Only a few counts were recorded for this clonotype. The chain has TRBV9 and TRBJ2-3; 8 bases are shared with TRBD1. The germline V gene encodes CDR1 SGDLS and CDR2 YYNGEE. Trimming cost V 3 bases and J 0 bases; bases outside gene matches: 9. The CDR3 is 17 amino acids. Here the CDR3 reads CASSAPQTGESTDTQYF. The CDR3 DNA sequence: TGTGCCAGCAGCGCACCCCAGACAGGGGAGAGCACAGATACGCAGTATTTT.

Ten or more counts support this clonotype. V and J are TRBV20-1 and TRBJ1-5; 10 positions match TRBD1. This CDR3 contains 14 residues. The V segment lost 5 bases and the J segment 6 bases; nucleotides outside the gene matches: 7. Germline V gives CDR1 DFQATT, CDR2 SNEGSKA (reference sequence). For the CDR3, the DNA is TGCAGTGCTCGTGGGACAGGGGAGTCTCAGCCCCAGCATTTT. This encodes CSARGTGESQPQHF.

In this sample, this clonotype turned up many times. The V and J genes are TRBV7-8 and TRBJ2-7, with 13 nucleotides matching TRBD2. Per the germline V gene, CDR1 is SGHVS and CDR2 is FQNEAQ. This CDR3 contains 17 residues. V gave up 5 bases and J gave up 2 bases; unmatched junction bases: 9. CDR3 sequence reads: CASSRRLAGGTPYEQYF. The CDR3 DNA sequence: TGTGCCAGCAGCCGAAGACTAGCGGGAGGTACCCCCTACGAGCAGTACTTC. Supplemented by reference TRBV7-8 and TRBJ2-7, the full variable domain reads GAGVSQSPRYKVAKRGQDVALRCDPISGHVSLFWYQQALGQGPEFLTYFQNEAQLDKSGLPSDRFFAERPEGSVSTLKIQRTQQEDSAVYLCASSRRLAGGTPYEQYFGPGTRLTVT.

This clonotype was counted only a few times. The V and J genes are TRBV4-2 and TRBJ2-3; D may be TRBD2 (6 bases). The germline CDR1 and CDR2 sequences are LGHNA and YNFKEQ. V dropped 0 bases and J dropped 4 bases, with 14 bases sitting between them. The CDR3 sequence is 16 residues long. The CDR3 loop is CASSQDASGFADTQYF. For the CDR3, the DNA is TGTGCCAGCAGCCAAGATGCGAGCGGGTTCGCAGATACGCAGTATTTT.

The rearrangement joins TRBV18 to TRBJ2-1; the match to TRBD2 covers 8 bases. The V segment lost 0 bases and the J segment 7 bases; nucleotides outside the gene matches: 11. The CDR3 runs to 17 residues. CDR1 and CDR2 (germline): KGHSH, LQKENI. CDR3 loop: CASSPPGLGGRGNEQFF. CDR3 DNA: TGTGCCAGCTCACCACCGGGACTAGGGGGACGCGGGAATGAGCAGTTCTTC.

This clonotype was recorded a few times. The chain is built from TRBV11-2 and TRBJ2-3; D might be TRBD2 (6 bases). The CDR3 totals 15 residues. Germline V CDR1 and CDR2: SGHAT, FQNNGV. V was pared by 7 bases and J by 3 bases, with 17 bases between. The DNA for the CDR3 is TGTGCCAGCACGTGGTCGGAGGGGCGGACAGATACGCAGTATTTT. This codes for CASTWSEGRTDTQYF.

Comments on this clonotype: Since a much larger clone is just one base distant, this may be a read error. This chain uses TRBV29-1 with TRBJ1-1, with TRBD1 as a possible D gene (5 bases). This CDR3 region has 11 residues. CDR1 is SQVTM and CDR2 is ANQGSEA in the germline V gene. The CDR3 DNA sequence: TGCACAAACACAGGTCGCACTGAAGCTTTCTTT. Protein sequence: CTNTGRTEAFF.

CDR3 in DNA: TGTGCCAGCAGCTTAGATCTGGGTATCACTGAAGCTTTCTTT. Translating it yields CASSLDLGITEAFF. The chain joins TRBV7-9 to TRBJ1-1; D unclear. Germline CDR1 reads SEHNR; CDR2 reads FQNEAQ (reference sequence). The CDR3 length is 14 residues. Trimming stripped 1 base from V and 4 bases from J, with 10 bases between.

This clonotype has ten or more counts. V gene TRBV5-6 combines with J gene TRBJ1-2, with TRBD1 identical over 11 bases. The germline V gene has CDR1 SGHDT and CDR2 YYEEEE. The CDR3 totals 14 residues. Trimming took 4 bases from V and 7 from J; bases not matched to a gene: 6. This chain's CDR3 is CASSVDRGLGGYTF. The DNA for the CDR3 is TGTGCCAGCAGCGTGGACAGGGGGCTAGGTGGCTACACCTTC.

This clonotype was seen repeatedly, ten times or more. CDR3 protein: CASRTDRGRGAFF. CDR3 DNA: TGCGCCAGCAGGACCGACAGGGGGCGAGGAGCTTTCTTT. The chain employs TRBV5-1 and TRBJ1-1; TRBD1 agrees at 10 bases. Per germline, CDR1 SGHRS and CDR2 YFSETQ. This CDR3 has 13 amino acids. Unmatched junction bases numbered 8, after V lost 5 bases and J lost 10 bases.

This clonotype was detected many times. The chain is built from TRBV7-8 and TRBJ1-5, with D unclear. Germline loops: CDR1 SGHVS, CDR2 FQNEAQ. The CDR3 loop spans 15 amino acids. V was cut by 1 base and J by 0 bases, with 7 bases left in between. The CDR3 here is CASSLVRYSNQPQHF. CDR3 bases: TGTGCCAGCAGCTTAGTAAGGTATAGCAATCAGCCCCAGCATTTT.

This clonotype has only a few counts. The V and J genes are TRBV6-5 and TRBJ2-2; 11 nucleotides match TRBD1. Germline values: CDR1 MNHEY, CDR2 SVGAGI. The CDR3 sequence is 16 residues long. Trimming took 2 bases from V and 4 from J; bases not matched to a gene: 3. The CDR3 region is CASSYAGTGGTGELFF. Here the CDR3 DNA reads TGTGCCAGCAGTTACGCCGGGACAGGGGGCACCGGGGAGCTGTTTTTT.

This clonotype was recorded many times. The chain recombines TRBV7-2 with TRBJ1-2; possible D gene TRBD1, 5 bases. The CDR3 contains 15 residues. V shed 5 bases and J shed 8 bases, with 21 bases lying between them. CDR1 is SGHTA, CDR2 FQGNSA, per germline. Here the CDR3 reads CASSPPGRQMLGYTF. CDR3 sequence (DNA): TGTGCCAGCAGCCCCCCGGGACGGCAGATGTTGGGCTACACCTTC.

The chain links TRBV2 to TRBJ2-7; D unresolved. Trimming stripped 2 bases from V and 5 bases from J, with 10 bases between. In germline, CDR1 is SNHLY, CDR2 FYNNEI. This CDR3 is built from 13 residues. The CDR3 reads CASSEWKDHEQYF. DNA of the CDR3: TGTGCCAGCAGTGAATGGAAGGACCACGAGCAGTACTTC. Together with reference TRBV2 and TRBJ2-7, the CDR3 gives the full variable domain: EPEVTQTPSHQVTQMGQEVILRCVPISNHLYFYWYRQILGQKVEFLVSFYNNEISEKSEIFDDQFSVERPDGSNFTLKIRSTKLEDSAMYFCASSEWKDHEQYFGPGTRLTVT.

This clonotype was counted at least ten times. This chain connects TRBV12-3 or TRBV12-4 to TRBJ2-5; perhaps TRBD2 as D (5 bases). The CDR3 contains 15 residues. Trimming cost V 1 base and J 5 bases, with 14 bases left between them. The CDR3 loop is CASSLERGRGETQYF. The CDR3, as DNA: TGTGCCAGCAGTTTAGAGCGTGGCAGAGGGGAGACCCAGTACTTC.

This clonotype was recorded many times. V is TRBV20-1 and J is TRBJ1-1; weak D call: TRBD1 (6 bases). The V end lost 6 bases, the J end lost 4 bases, and 12 bases lay between the germline ends. CDR1 is DFQATT and CDR2 is SNEGSKA in the germline V gene (reference sequence). This CDR3 has 12 amino acids. CDR3 nucleotides: TGCAGTGCCGTATGGACAGCCACTGAAGCTTTCTTT. Amino acids: CSAVWTATEAFF.

Only a few counts were recorded for this clonotype. This chain uses TRBV19 with TRBJ1-2; tentatively, D is TRBD1 (6 bases). V was trimmed by 5 bases and J by 5 bases, leaving 18 bases between them. CDR1 is LNHDA, CDR2 SQIVND, per germline (reference sequence). This CDR3 has 15 residues. CDR3 sequence (DNA): TGTGCCAGTAGTCCAGGGACATATAAAAGATATGGCTACACCTTC. This translates into CASSPGTYKRYGYTF.